These 21 T cell receptor beta chains share one sample of origin, sequenced in a study of T cell repertoires in cytomegalovirus infection. TCRdb called the reads again in MiXCR, with one record for every CDR3 protein. The table has 800,000 to 950,000 distinct CDR3 sequences, approximately 32% seen once; the top ten hold under 15%. The antigens of these receptors remain unknown. The sequenced sample was cultured CD8+ T cells from PBMCs, obtained from culture after CMV antigen stimulation. All receptors derive from a human donor in good health (CMV status not recorded). Some clones in this sample may be carry-over from other donors' samples.

At least ten counts were recorded for this clonotype. This chain uses TRBV7-2 with TRBJ1-2; D might be TRBD1 (5 bases). Germline V CDR1 and CDR2: SGHTA, FQGNSA. The CDR3 runs to 14 residues. V was cut by 0 bases and J by 1 base, with 6 bases left in between. CDR3 loop: CASSLARGNYGYTF. The CDR3 DNA reads TGTGCCAGCAGCTTAGCAAGGGGTAACTATGGCTACACCTTC. Supplemented by reference TRBV7-2 and TRBJ1-2, the full variable domain reads GAGVSQSPSNKVTEKGKDVELRCDPISGHTALYWYRQSLGQGLEFLIYFQGNSAPDKSGLPSDRFSAERTGGSVSTLTIQRTQQEDSAVYLCASSLARGNYGYTFGSGTRLTVV.

This clonotype was observed a handful of times. The chain recombines TRBV5-6 with TRBJ2-5; 8 bases agree with TRBD1. Germline V lookup: CDR1 SGHDT, CDR2 YYEEEE. The V segment lost 4 bases and the J segment 7 bases; nucleotides outside the gene matches: 15. The CDR3 runs to 16 residues. The CDR3 is CASSAPDDRGRGTQYF. DNA of the CDR3: TGTGCCAGCAGCGCCCCCGACGACAGGGGTCGGGGGACCCAGTACTTC.

This clonotype showed up many times. V usage is TRBV7-6 and J usage is TRBJ1-4; D not resolved. Germline CDR1 reads SGHVS; CDR2 reads FNYEAQ. The CDR3 runs 15 residues. The V gene lost 5 bases and the J gene lost 4 bases, with 14 bases spanning the gap. The CDR3 spells CASSLINSGNEKLFF. In DNA form, the CDR3 reads TGTGCCAGCAGCCTTATAAACAGTGGTAATGAAAAACTGTTTTTT. Looking up the rest from reference TRBV7-6 and TRBJ1-4 gives the full variable domain: GAGVSQSPRYKVTKRGQDVALRCDPISGHVSLYWYRQALGQGPEFLTYFNYEAQQDKSGLPNDRFSAERPEGSISTLTIQRTEQRDSAMYRCASSLINSGNEKLFFGSGTQLSVL.

The gene calls are TRBV6-6 and TRBJ1-1, with 10 bases identical to TRBD1. The J segment lost 3 bases and the V segment lost 3 bases, leaving 13 bases of the junction unmatched. In germline, CDR1 is MNHNY, CDR2 SVGAGI (reference sequence). The CDR3 runs to 18 residues. The CDR3 is CASSYNSGQGPRDTEAFF. For the CDR3, the DNA is TGTGCCAGCAGTTATAATTCGGGACAGGGGCCGAGGGACACTGAAGCTTTCTTT.

Here the CDR3 reads CASRRNRNSGNTIYF. CDR3 DNA sequence: TGTGCCAGCAGACGCAACAGGAATTCTGGAAACACCATATATTTT. This rearrangement joins TRBV28 to TRBJ1-3; D perhaps matches TRBD1 (5 bases). CDR3 size: 15 residues. V was clipped by 6 bases and J by 1 base, with 13 bases between them. Per the germline V gene, CDR1 is MDHEN and CDR2 is SYDVKM.

This clonotype has a handful of counts. The chain's CDR3 is CASSQDELAGVRADTQYF. CDR3 in DNA: TGCGCCAGCAGCCAAGATGAACTAGCGGGGGTACGGGCAGATACGCAGTATTTT. V gene TRBV4-1 combines with J gene TRBJ2-3, with 11 positions matching TRBD2. Germline values: CDR1 MGHRA, CDR2 YSYEKL. J was trimmed by 4 bases and V by 0 bases; bases with no gene match: 9. The CDR3 runs to 18 residues.

The chain uses TRBV20-1 and TRBJ2-3, with TRBD2 matching 11 bases. CDR1 and CDR2 from the germline V gene are DFQATT and SNEGSKA (reference sequence). V was pared by 6 bases and J by 5 bases, with 7 bases of the junction left unmatched. This CDR3 contains 14 residues. The CDR3 reads CSAIAGGPGDTQYF. CDR3 in DNA: TGCAGTGCGATAGCGGGGGGGCCGGGAGATACGCAGTATTTT.

The V and J genes are TRBV6-6 and TRBJ1-6; D unresolved. Trimming removed 6 bases at V and 9 bases at J, with 18 bases between. CDR3 size: 15 residues. CDR1 MNHNY and CDR2 SVGAGI come from the germline V gene (reference sequence). CDR3 nucleotides: TGTGCCAGCAGCCCGCGACACCTTTCTGGTTCACCCCTCCACTTT. It is translated as CASSPRHLSGSPLHF.

This clonotype was found a few times. The rearrangement joins TRBV7-6 to TRBJ2-1; D might be TRBD2 (6 bases). In germline, CDR1 is SGHVS, CDR2 FNYEAQ. V was shortened by 6 bases and J by 0 bases, with 12 bases between the two germline ends. The CDR3 is 15 residues long. The CDR3 here is CASSGGRSSYNEQFF. In nucleotides, the CDR3 is TGTGCCAGCAGTGGGGGGAGAAGCTCCTACAATGAGCAGTTCTTC.

In its sample, this clonotype was seen a few times. The chain links TRBV6-6 to TRBJ1-5; 7 nucleotides line up with TRBD1. V lost 7 bases and J lost 3; bases outside the gene matches: 6. The CDR3 length is 14 residues. Germline assignment: CDR1 MNHNY and CDR2 SVGAGI (reference sequence). CDR3 amino acids: CASTWDRANQPQHF. The CDR3, as DNA: TGTGCCAGCACCTGGGACAGAGCCAATCAGCCCCAGCATTTT.

The chain carries TRBV5-6 and TRBJ2-7; 7 bases line up with TRBD1. The CDR3 covers 15 residues. CDR1 and CDR2 from the germline V gene are SGHDT and YYEEEE. After removal of 4 bases from V and 1 base from J, the junction contained 8 bases not matched to a gene. The CDR3 loop reads CASSPGVGQSYEQYV. The CDR3, as DNA: TGTGCCAGCAGCCCTGGAGTGGGACAGTCCTACGAGCAGTACGTC.

This clonotype was recorded a few times. The V gene is TRBV28, the J gene TRBJ2-6; D call uncertain. The CDR3 extends over 13 amino acids. Germline V gene lookup returns CDR1 MDHEN and CDR2 SYDVKM. Between the trimmed V and J ends, which lost 10 bases and 4 bases, there was a span of 11 bases. DNA for the CDR3: TGTGCCACGAGGCGAGAAGGGGCCAACGTCCTGACTTTC. Residues: CATRREGANVLTF.

In its sample, this clonotype was seen a few times. The chain is built from TRBV27 and TRBJ1-5; 8 bases agree with TRBD1. The ends lost 1 base at V and 0 bases at J; junction bases unmatched: 8. The length of the CDR3 is 18 residues. Germline V gene lookup returns CDR1 MNHEY and CDR2 SMNVEV (reference sequence). Here the CDR3 reads CASSLYRGGTNSNQPQHF. Written as DNA, the CDR3 is TGTGCCAGCAGTTTATACAGGGGGGGGACCAATAGCAATCAGCCCCAGCATTTT.

The chain recombines TRBV28 with TRBJ2-1; a possible D gene is TRBD1 (6 bases). The CDR3 consists of 11 residues. Germline V gene sequence: CDR1 MDHEN, CDR2 SYDVKM. Between the trimmed V and J ends, which lost 6 bases and 13 bases, there was a span of 13 bases. The CDR3 loop is CASRETGTQFF. The CDR3 DNA reads as TGTGCCAGCAGGGAAACAGGGACCCAGTTCTTC.

The chain employs TRBV6-1 and TRBJ1-2, with TRBD1 as a possible D gene (5 bases). The CDR3 totals 14 residues. Germline V gene lookup returns CDR1 MNHNS and CDR2 SASEGT. The V gene lost 5 bases and the J gene lost 6 bases, with 16 bases spanning the gap. In DNA form, the CDR3 reads TGTGCCAGCAGTTCTTGGGACGGGTTTGATGGCTACACCTTC. It specifies CASSSWDGFDGYTF.

The CDR3 DNA reads TGTGCCATCCTCAAAGGAAACACCATATATTTT. Translating it yields CAILKGNTIYF. The chain employs TRBV10-3 and TRBJ1-3; D gene unclear. Germline V CDR1 and CDR2: ENHRY, SYGVKD. The CDR3 consists of 11 residues. V was shortened by 8 bases and J by 4 bases, with 6 bases between the two germline ends.

The genes are TRBV28 and TRBJ1-1, with TRBD1 matching over 9 bases. Germline V gene lookup returns CDR1 MDHEN and CDR2 SYDVKM. The ends lost 5 bases at V and 3 bases at J; junction bases unmatched: 7. CDR3 length equals 15 residues. CDR3 sequence: CASSPADRGYTEAFF. CDR3 DNA sequence: TGTGCCAGCAGTCCAGCAGACAGGGGGTACACTGAAGCTTTCTTT.

The chain has TRBV3-1 and TRBJ1-2; D is unresolved. This CDR3 comprises 12 residues. Germline loops: CDR1 LGHDT, CDR2 YNNKEL (reference sequence). Trimming took 5 bases from V and 7 from J, leaving 11 bases between them. The CDR3 DNA reads TGTGCCAGCAGCACCTGGCGGAGTGGCTACACCTTC. Translating gives CASSTWRSGYTF.

This sequence joins TRBV28 and TRBJ1-5; no clear D gene. With 3 bases removed from V and 7 bases from J, the gap between germline ends came to 16 bases. Germline values: CDR1 MDHEN, CDR2 SYDVKM. The CDR3 is 15 residues long. The CDR3 sequence: CASSFSHALGQPQHF. CDR3 nucleotides: TGTGCCAGCAGTTTTTCCCATGCCCTTGGGCAGCCCCAGCATTTT.

This clonotype was counted a few times. The rearrangement links TRBV6-6 to TRBJ1-4, with D uncertain. Trimming removed 8 bases at V and 13 bases at J, with 8 bases between. CDR1 and CDR2 (germline): MNHNY, SVGAGI (reference sequence). The CDR3 sequence is 9 residues long. CDR3 bases: TGTGCCAGCTCTCCGGCACTGTTTTTT. Protein sequence: CASSPALFF.

This clonotype was detected only a few times. The chain uses TRBV28 and TRBJ2-7; TRBD1 matches 7 bases. CDR1 and CDR2 from the germline V gene are MDHEN and SYDVKM. The CDR3 covers 14 residues. Losses at the gene ends were 3 bases for V and 2 bases for J; bases not matched to a gene: 4. The CDR3 DNA reads TGTGCCAGCAGTTTTAGACAGGGAACCTACGAGCAGTACGTC. Translation gives CASSFRQGTYEQYV.